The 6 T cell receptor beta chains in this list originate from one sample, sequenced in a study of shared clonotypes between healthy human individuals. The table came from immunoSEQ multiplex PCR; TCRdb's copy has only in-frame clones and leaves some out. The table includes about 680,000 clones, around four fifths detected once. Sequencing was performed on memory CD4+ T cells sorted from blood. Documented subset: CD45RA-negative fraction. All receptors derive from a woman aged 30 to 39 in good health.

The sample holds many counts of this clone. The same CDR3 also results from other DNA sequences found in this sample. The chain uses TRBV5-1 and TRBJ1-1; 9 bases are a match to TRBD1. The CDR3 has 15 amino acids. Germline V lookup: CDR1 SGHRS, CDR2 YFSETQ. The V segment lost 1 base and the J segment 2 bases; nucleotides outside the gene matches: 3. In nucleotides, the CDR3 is TGCGCCAGCAGCTTGATGGGACAGGGAAACACTGAAGCTTTCTTT. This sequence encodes CASSLMGQGNTEAFF.

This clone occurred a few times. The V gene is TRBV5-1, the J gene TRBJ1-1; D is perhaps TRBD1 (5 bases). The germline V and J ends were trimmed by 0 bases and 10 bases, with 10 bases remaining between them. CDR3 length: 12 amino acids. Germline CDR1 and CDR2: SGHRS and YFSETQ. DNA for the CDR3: TGCGCCAGCAGCTTGGCGGGACCAGGAGCTTTCTTT. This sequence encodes CASSLAGPGAFF.

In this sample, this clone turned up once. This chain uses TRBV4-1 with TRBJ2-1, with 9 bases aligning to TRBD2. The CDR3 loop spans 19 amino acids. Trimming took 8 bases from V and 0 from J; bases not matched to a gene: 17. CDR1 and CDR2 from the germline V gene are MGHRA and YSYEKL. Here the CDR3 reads CASPPGLAGPKSSYNEQFF. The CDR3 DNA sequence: TGCGCCAGCCCACCGGGGCTAGCGGGGCCGAAGAGCTCCTACAATGAGCAGTTCTTC.

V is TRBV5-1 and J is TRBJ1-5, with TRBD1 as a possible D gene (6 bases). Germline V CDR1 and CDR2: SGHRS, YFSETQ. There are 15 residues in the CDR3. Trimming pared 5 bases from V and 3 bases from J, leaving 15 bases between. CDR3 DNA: TGCGCCAGCAGTCCTACAGGGCTCTACAATCAGCCCCAGCATTTT. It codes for CASSPTGLYNQPQHF.

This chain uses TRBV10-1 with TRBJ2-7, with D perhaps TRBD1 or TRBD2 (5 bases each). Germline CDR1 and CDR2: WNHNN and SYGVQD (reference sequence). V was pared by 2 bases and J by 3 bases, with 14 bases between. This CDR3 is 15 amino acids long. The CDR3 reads CASSEGTGVYYEQYF. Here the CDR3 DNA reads TGCGCCAGCAGTGAGGGGACCGGGGTATACTACGAGCAGTACTTC.

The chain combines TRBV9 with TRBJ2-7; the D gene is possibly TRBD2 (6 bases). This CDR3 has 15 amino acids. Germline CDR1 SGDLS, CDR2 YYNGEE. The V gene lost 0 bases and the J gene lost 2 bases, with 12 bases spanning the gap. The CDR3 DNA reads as TGTGCCAGCAGCGTAGGGGGGACTGCCGCCTACGAGCAGTACTTC. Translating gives CASSVGGTAAYEQYF.